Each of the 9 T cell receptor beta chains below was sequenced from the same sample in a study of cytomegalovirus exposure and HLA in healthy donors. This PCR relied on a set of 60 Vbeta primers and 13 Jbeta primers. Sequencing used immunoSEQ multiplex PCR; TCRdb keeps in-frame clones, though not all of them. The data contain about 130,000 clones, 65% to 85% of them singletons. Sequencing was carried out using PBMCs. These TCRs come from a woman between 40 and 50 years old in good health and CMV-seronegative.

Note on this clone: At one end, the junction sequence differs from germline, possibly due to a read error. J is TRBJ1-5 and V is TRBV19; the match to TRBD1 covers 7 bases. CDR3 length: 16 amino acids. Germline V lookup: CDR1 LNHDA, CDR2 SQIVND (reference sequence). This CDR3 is CATRQGTDRTNLPQHF. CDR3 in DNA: TGTGCCACCAGACAAGGTACGGACAGGACCAATCTGCCCCAGCATTTT.

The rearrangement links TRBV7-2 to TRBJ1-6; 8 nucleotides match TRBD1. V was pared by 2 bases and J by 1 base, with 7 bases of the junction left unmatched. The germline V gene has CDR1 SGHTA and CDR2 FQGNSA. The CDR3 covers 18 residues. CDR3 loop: CASSLSPDRVSYNSPLHF. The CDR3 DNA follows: TGTGCCAGCAGCTTAAGCCCGGACAGGGTTTCCTATAATTCACCCCTCCACTTT.

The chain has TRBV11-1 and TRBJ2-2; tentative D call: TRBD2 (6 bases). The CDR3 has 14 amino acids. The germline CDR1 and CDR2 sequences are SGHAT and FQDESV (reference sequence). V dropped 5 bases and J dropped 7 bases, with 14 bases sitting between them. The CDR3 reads CASSPRRDFGELFF. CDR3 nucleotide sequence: TGTGCCAGCAGCCCGCGGCGGGACTTCGGGGAGCTGTTTTTT. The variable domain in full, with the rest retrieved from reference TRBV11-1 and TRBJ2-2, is EAEVAQSPRYKITEKSQAVAFWCDPISGHATLYWYRQILGQGPELLVQFQDESVVDDSQLPKDRFSAERLKGVDSTLKIQPAELGDSAMYLCASSPRRDFGELFFGEGSRLTVL.

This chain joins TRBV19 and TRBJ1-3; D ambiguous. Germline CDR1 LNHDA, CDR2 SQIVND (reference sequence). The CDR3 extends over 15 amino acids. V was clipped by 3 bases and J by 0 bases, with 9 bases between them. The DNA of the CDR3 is TGTGCCAGTAGTATCCCAGGATACTCTGGAAACACCATATATTTT. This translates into CASSIPGYSGNTIYF.

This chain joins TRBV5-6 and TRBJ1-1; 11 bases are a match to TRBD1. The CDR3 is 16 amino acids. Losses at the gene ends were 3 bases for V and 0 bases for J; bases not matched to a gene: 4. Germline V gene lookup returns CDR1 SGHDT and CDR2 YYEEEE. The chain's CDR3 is CASSWDRGYLNTEAFF. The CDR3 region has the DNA TGTGCCAGCAGCTGGGACAGGGGGTACCTGAACACTGAAGCTTTCTTT.

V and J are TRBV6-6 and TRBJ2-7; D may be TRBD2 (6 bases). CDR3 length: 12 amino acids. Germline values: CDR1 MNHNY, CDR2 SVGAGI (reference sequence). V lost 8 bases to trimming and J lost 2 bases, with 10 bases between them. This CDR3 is CASGRGTYEQYF. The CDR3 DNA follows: TGTGCCAGCGGCCGCGGGACCTACGAGCAGTACTTC.

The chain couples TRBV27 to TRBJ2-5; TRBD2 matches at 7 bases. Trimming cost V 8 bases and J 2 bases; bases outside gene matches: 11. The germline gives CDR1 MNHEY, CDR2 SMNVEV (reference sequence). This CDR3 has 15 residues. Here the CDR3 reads CASGRLAALQETQYF. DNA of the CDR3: TGTGCCAGCGGTCGGCTAGCGGCTCTACAAGAGACCCAGTACTTC.

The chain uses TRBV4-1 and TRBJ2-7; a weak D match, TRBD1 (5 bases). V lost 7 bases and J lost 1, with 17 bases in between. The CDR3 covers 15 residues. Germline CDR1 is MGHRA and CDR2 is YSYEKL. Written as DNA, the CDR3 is TGCGCCAGCACCCGGTCCGCGGACAATTCCTACGAGCAGTACTTC. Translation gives CASTRSADNSYEQYF.

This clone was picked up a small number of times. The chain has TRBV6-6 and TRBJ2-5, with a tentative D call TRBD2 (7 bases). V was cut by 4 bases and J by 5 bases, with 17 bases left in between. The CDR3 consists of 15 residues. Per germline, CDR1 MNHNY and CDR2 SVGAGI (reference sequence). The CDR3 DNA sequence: TGTGCCAGCAGTTTAGGGGGGGGTGACAAGGAGACCCAGTACTTC. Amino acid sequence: CASSLGGGDKETQYF.